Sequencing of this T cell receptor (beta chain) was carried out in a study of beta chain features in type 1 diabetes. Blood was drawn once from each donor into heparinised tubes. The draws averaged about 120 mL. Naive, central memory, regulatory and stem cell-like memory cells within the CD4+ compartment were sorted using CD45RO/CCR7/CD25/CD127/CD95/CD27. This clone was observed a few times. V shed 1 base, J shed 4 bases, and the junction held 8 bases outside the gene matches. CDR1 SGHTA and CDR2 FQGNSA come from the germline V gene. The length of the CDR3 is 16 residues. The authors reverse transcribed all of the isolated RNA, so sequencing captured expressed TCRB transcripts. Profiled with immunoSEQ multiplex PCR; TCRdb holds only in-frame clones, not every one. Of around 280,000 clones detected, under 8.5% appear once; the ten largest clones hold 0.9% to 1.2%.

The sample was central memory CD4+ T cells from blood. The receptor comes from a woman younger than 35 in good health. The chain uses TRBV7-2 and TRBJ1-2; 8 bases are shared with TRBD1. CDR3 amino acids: CASSLVPGQGLYGYTF. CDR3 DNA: TGTGCCAGCAGCTTAGTTCCCGGACAGGGACTCTATGGCTACACCTTC.